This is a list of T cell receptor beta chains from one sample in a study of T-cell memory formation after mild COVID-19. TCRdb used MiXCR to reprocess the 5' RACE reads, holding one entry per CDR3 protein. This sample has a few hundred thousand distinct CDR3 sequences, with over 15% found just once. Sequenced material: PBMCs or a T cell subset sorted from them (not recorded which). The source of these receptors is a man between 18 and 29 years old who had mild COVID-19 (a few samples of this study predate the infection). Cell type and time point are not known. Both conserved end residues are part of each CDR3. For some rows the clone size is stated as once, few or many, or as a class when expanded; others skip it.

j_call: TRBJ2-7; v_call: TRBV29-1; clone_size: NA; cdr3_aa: CSAIRAGAEQYF
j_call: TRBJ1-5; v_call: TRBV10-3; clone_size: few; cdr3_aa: CAISESQFNQPQHF
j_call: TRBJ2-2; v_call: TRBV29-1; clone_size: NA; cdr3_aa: CSVEGQNTGELFF
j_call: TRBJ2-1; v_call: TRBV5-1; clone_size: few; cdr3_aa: CASSRAGESYNEQFF
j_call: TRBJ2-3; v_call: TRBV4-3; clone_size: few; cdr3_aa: CASSQVGGGPTDTQYF
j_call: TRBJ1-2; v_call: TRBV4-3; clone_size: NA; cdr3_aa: CASSQVAPTGAYGYTF
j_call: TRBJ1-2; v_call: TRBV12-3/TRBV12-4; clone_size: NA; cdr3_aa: CASRPSVRVYGYTF
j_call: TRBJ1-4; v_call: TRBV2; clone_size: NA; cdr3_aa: CASSDPLWFRTNEKLFF
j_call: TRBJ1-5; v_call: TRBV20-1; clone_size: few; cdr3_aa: CSARDKVRGASPNQPQHF
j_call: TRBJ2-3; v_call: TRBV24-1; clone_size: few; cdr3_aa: CATSEIGGPSTDTQYF
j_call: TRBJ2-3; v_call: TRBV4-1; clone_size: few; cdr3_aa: CASSQVSGGGTDTQYF
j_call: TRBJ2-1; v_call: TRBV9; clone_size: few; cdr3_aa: CASRNTSGVEQFF
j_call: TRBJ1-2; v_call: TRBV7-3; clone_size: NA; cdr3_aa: CASSLGSMGGNYGYTF
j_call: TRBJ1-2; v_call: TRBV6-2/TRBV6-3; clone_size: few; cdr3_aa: CASSSTGDTYGYTF
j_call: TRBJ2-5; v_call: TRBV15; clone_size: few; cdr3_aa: CATSRVWGAETQYF
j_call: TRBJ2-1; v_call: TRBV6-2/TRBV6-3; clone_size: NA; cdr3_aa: CASSYGAIIAMQFF
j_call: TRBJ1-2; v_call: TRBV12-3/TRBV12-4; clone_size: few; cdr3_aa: CASSLAAGTNYGYTF
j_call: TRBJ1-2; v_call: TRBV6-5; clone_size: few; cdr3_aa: CASSKHREGYTF
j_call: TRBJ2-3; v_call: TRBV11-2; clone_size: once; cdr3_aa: CASSTPRGSQSLQYF
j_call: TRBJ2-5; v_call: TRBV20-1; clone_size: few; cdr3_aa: CSAGTSGNQETQYF
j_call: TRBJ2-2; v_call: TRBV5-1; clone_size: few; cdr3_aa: CASSWKLAGLGSTGELFF
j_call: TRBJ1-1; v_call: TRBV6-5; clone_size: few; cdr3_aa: CASSYQGPWMNTEAFF
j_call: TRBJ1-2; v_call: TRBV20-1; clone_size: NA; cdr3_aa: CSAEVFPPNYGYTF
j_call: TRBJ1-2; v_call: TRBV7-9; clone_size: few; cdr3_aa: CASSLRGTGEGYTF
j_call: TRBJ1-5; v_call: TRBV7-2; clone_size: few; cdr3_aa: CASSFMSYQPQHF
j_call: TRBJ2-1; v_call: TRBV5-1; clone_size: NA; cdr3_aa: CASSLALLANEQFF
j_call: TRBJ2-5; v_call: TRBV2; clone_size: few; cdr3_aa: CACVEGWETQYF
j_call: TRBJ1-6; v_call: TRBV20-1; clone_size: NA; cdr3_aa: CSASPGQANSPLHF
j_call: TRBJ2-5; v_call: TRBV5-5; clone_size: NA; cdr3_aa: CASSLTAGRPETQYF
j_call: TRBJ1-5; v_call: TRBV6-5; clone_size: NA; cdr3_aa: CASSYVLGYQPQHF